The T cell receptor (beta chain) under discussion was sequenced for a study of blood T cell repertoires in COVID-19. The overall study: Nucleic acid was either cDNA or gDNA, and it came from T cells, B-cell-depleted T cells, or PBMCs.

The germline V gene encodes CDR1 SGHAT and CDR2 FQNNGV. The CDR3 is 13 amino acids. V dropped 3 bases and J dropped 8; count of bases not matched to a gene: 3. Authors' data handling: Scientists estimated how many nucleated cells there were by amplifying reference gene primers. The assay was immunoSEQ multiplex PCR, and TCRdb's table has in-frame clones only and misses some. V, J and clone size were drawn from that table, and D and trimming were deduced from the DNA. This table holds around 330,000 clones, about 89% found once. Cohorts were assigned according to the clinical history that participants reported. Recovered status in Cohort 3 required two negative PCRs, clearance, or symptom resolution.

The sample taken for sequencing was PBMCs or T cells enriched from blood (not recorded which). The V and J genes are TRBV11-2 and TRBJ1-4, with 7 bases matching TRBD1. The TCR was taken from a man aged 55-75 years who had recovered from COVID-19. Here the CDR3 reads CASSFPGGEKLFF. As DNA, the CDR3 is TGTGCCAGCAGCTTCCCAGGGGGGGAAAAACTGTTTTTT.